The 23 T cell receptor beta chains below come from one sample, sequenced in a study of CD8 T cells in ankylosing spondylitis. TCRdb reprocessed the 5' RACE reads via MiXCR and lists one record per CDR3 protein. Seen here are under 250,000 distinct CDR3 sequences, about 10% observed once, and the top ten hold approximately 2.5%. Sequencing was done on a sample of blood, either unsorted or a sorted T cell fraction (not recorded which). Every receptor here comes from a male donor with ankylosing spondylitis or in good health (not recorded which).

There are many counts of this clonotype. The chain links TRBV5-1 to TRBJ1-1, with TRBD1 matching over 12 bases. Germline trimming cut 4 bases from V and 5 bases from J; bases unmatched to any gene: 3. The length of the CDR3 is 14 residues. CDR1 and CDR2 (germline): SGHRS, YFSETQ. The chain's CDR3 is CASSGGQGATEAFF. The DNA of the CDR3 is TGCGCCAGCAGCGGGGGACAGGGGGCGACTGAAGCTTTCTTT. Complete variable domain (other parts from reference TRBV5-1 and TRBJ1-1): KAGVTQTPRYLIKTRGQQVTLSCSPISGHRSVSWYQQTPGQGLQFLFEYFSETQRNKGNFPGRFSGRQFSNSRSEMNVSTLELGDSALYLCASSGGQGATEAFFGQGTRLTVV.

V is TRBV28 and J is TRBJ1-2, with D maybe TRBD1 (5 bases). V gave up 3 bases and J gave up 4 bases, with 12 bases separating them. The CDR3 totals 14 residues. Germline V gene lookup returns CDR1 MDHEN and CDR2 SYDVKM. CDR3 DNA sequence: TGTGCCAGCAGTTTTCGGCAGGGCCCCTATGGCTACACCTTC. Translated: CASSFRQGPYGYTF.

The chain carries TRBV27 and TRBJ2-1, with D possibly being TRBD1 (7 bases). V lost 2 bases, J lost 3 bases, and 11 bases lay in between. CDR1 is MNHEY, CDR2 SMNVEV, per germline (reference sequence). The CDR3 covers 15 residues. The chain's CDR3 is CASSLAGQIYNEQFF. As DNA, the CDR3 is TGTGCCAGCAGTTTAGCGGGACAGATCTACAATGAGCAGTTCTTC.

This clonotype was seen ten or more times. The rearrangement joins TRBV15 to TRBJ2-3; a weak D match, TRBD2 (5 bases). V was shortened by 6 bases and J by 3 bases, with 13 bases between the two germline ends. Germline V gene data show CDR1 as LNHNV and CDR2 as YYDKDF (reference sequence). The CDR3 contains 14 residues. CDR3 amino acids: CATSAGVRTDTQYF. CDR3 DNA: TGTGCCACCAGTGCCGGGGTACGGACAGATACGCAGTATTTT.

This clonotype was picked up many times. J is TRBJ1-5 and V is TRBV12-3 or TRBV12-4; D is perhaps TRBD1 (5 bases). Trimming cost V 3 bases and J 5 bases, with 11 bases left between them. The CDR3 extends over 14 amino acids. Here the CDR3 DNA reads TGTGCCAGCAGTTTTTGGCAGGGAGATCAGCCCCAGCATTTT. Translating it yields CASSFWQGDQPQHF.

This clonotype was found once. One base away lies a much larger clone, so this may be a sequencing read error. The chain combines TRBV12-3 or TRBV12-4 with TRBJ2-1; 8 positions agree with TRBD2. This CDR3 is 15 amino acids long. The CDR3: CTSSPLAGSANEQFF. The CDR3 coding sequence is TGTACCAGCAGCCCCCTAGCGGGTAGCGCAAATGAGCAGTTCTTC.

The chain recombines TRBV11-2 with TRBJ2-3, with D unclear. Trimming removed 1 base at V and 0 bases at J, with 11 bases between. There are 16 residues in the CDR3. The germline CDR1 and CDR2 sequences are SGHAT and FQNNGV. The CDR3 region has the DNA TGTGCCAGCAGCTTAGGTCTTAGGCCTAGCACAGATACGCAGTATTTT. Protein sequence: CASSLGLRPSTDTQYF.

Many counts were recorded for this clonotype. The rearrangement links TRBV29-1 to TRBJ1-1, with no clear D. Germline CDR1 reads SQVTM; CDR2 reads ANQGSEA. Trimming removed 6 bases at V and 2 bases at J, with 10 bases between. The CDR3 covers 12 residues. The CDR3 DNA reads as TGCAGCGTAGCGGGTCCTAACACTGAAGCTTTCTTT. Translating gives CSVAGPNTEAFF.

This clonotype was counted between two and nine times. The rearrangement joins TRBV4-1 to TRBJ2-1, with 9 bases lining up with TRBD2. In germline, CDR1 is MGHRA, CDR2 YSYEKL. The V and J ends lost 6 bases and 4 bases, in that order; junction bases with no gene match: 10. CDR3 length: 16 residues. The CDR3 protein is CASSPRAGGEYNEQFF. The DNA for the CDR3 is TGCGCCAGCAGTCCCCGGGCGGGGGGGGAGTACAATGAGCAGTTCTTC.

Ten or more counts support this clonotype. V gene TRBV3-1 combines with J gene TRBJ1-2; no reliable D call. CDR3 length equals 14 residues. Trimming cost V 4 bases and J 4 bases, with 13 bases left between them. The germline V gene has CDR1 LGHDT and CDR2 YNNKEL (reference sequence). The CDR3 spells CASSPDALGYGYTF. The CDR3 nucleotides read TGTGCCAGCAGCCCCGACGCCCTAGGCTATGGCTACACCTTC.

This clonotype occurred a few times. The chain carries TRBV30 and TRBJ1-2; D is uncertain. This CDR3 has 13 amino acids. Germline V gene sequence: CDR1 GTSNPN, CDR2 SVGIG (reference sequence). V shed 0 bases and J shed 4 bases, with 9 bases lying between them. CDR3: CAWSVLGSYGYTF. The DNA of the CDR3 is TGTGCCTGGAGTGTACTGGGCTCCTATGGCTACACCTTC. The whole variable domain, remainder taken from reference TRBV30 and TRBJ1-2, is SQTIHQWPATLVQPVGSPLSLECTVEGTSNPNLYWYRQAAGRGLQLLFYSVGIGQISSEVPQNLSASRPQDRQFILSSKKLLLSDSGFYLCAWSVLGSYGYTFGSGTRLTVV.

This clonotype was counted at least ten times. The CDR3 sequence: CASIKPEDRYNEQFF. CDR3 DNA: TGTGCCAGCATCAAACCGGAGGACAGATACAATGAGCAGTTCTTC. The V and J genes are TRBV7-9 and TRBJ2-1, with D tentatively TRBD1 (6 bases). The CDR3 runs 15 residues. From germline, CDR1 is SEHNR and CDR2 FQNEAQ (reference sequence). V lost 7 bases to trimming and J lost 4 bases, with 17 bases between them. The entire variable domain, with the rest obtained from reference TRBV7-9 and TRBJ2-1, is as follows: DTGVSQNPRHKITKRGQNVTFRCDPISEHNRLYWYRQTLGQGPEFLTYFQNEAQLEKSRLLSDRFSAERPKGSFSTLEIQRTEQGDSAMYLCASIKPEDRYNEQFFGPGTRLTVL.

The gene calls are TRBV29-1 and TRBJ1-1; D remains ambiguous. The germline V and J ends were trimmed by 3 bases and 1 base, with 6 bases remaining between them. Germline-derived CDR1 and CDR2 are SQVTM and ANQGSEA. This CDR3 comprises 12 residues. The CDR3 nucleotides read TGCAGCGTTGATCGAGCGAACACTGAAGCTTTCTTT. Encoded protein: CSVDRANTEAFF.

The V call is TRBV20-1, the J call TRBJ2-7; D gene uncertain. The CDR3 runs 12 residues. V shed 5 bases and J shed 4 bases, with 12 bases lying between them. Germline-derived CDR1 and CDR2 are DFQATT and SNEGSKA (reference sequence). The CDR3: CSAFGRNYEQYF. The CDR3 region has the DNA TGCAGTGCTTTCGGGCGAAATTACGAGCAGTACTTC.

This clonotype was found a few times. The chain recombines TRBV2 with TRBJ2-1; TRBD2 might be the D (5 bases). CDR1 and CDR2 from the germline V gene are SNHLY and FYNNEI. V lost 10 bases, J lost 4 bases, and 17 bases lay in between. This CDR3 spans 14 amino acids. The CDR3 is CATGEASRYNEQFF. The CDR3 DNA reads TGTGCCACAGGCGAGGCTAGCCGATACAATGAGCAGTTCTTC.

Only a few counts were recorded for this clonotype. The chain couples TRBV4-1 to TRBJ2-1; no firm D call. The germline gives CDR1 MGHRA, CDR2 YSYEKL. The V end lost 4 bases, the J end lost 0 bases, and 16 bases lay between the germline ends. The CDR3 length is 17 residues. The CDR3 DNA reads TGCGCCAGCAGCCTCCCTAAGAACGGGTCCTCCTACAATGAGCAGTTCTTC. Protein product: CASSLPKNGSSYNEQFF.

The rearrangement joins TRBV9 to TRBJ2-7; weak D call: TRBD2 (6 bases). Trimming took 2 bases from V and 3 from J, leaving 15 bases between them. CDR1 SGDLS and CDR2 YYNGEE come from the germline V gene. The CDR3 is 15 residues long. As DNA, the CDR3 is TGTGCCAGCAGCGTTGGCCTAGCGTTTCTCTACGAGCAGTACTTC. It translates to CASSVGLAFLYEQYF.

This clonotype was seen a handful of times. The rearrangement links TRBV7-9 to TRBJ2-1, with TRBD1 as a possible D gene (5 bases). Germline V lookup: CDR1 SEHNR, CDR2 FQNEAQ (reference sequence). The CDR3 consists of 16 residues. The ends were cut back, 4 bases at V and 9 bases at J, with 22 bases in the middle. CDR3 protein: CASSSALQVSITEQFF. The CDR3 nucleotides are TGTGCCAGCAGCTCAGCCCTACAGGTCTCAATCACTGAGCAGTTCTTC.

This clonotype was counted many times. The rearrangement uses TRBV7-9 and TRBJ1-1; D remains ambiguous. With 4 bases removed from V and 0 bases from J, the gap between germline ends came to 15 bases. The CDR3 has 16 amino acids. Germline V gene data show CDR1 as SEHNR and CDR2 as FQNEAQ (reference sequence). In DNA, the CDR3 is TGTGCCAGCAGCTCCACAGCGACTCTTCTGAACACTGAAGCTTTCTTT. It encodes CASSSTATLLNTEAFF. The full variable domain, in which reference TRBV7-9 and TRBJ1-1 provide the parts outside the CDR3, is DTGVSQNPRHKITKRGQNVTFRCDPISEHNRLYWYRQTLGQGPEFLTYFQNEAQLEKSRLLSDRFSAERPKGSFSTLEIQRTEQGDSAMYLCASSSTATLLNTEAFFGQGTRLTVV.

This clonotype was found many times. V gene TRBV5-1 combines with J gene TRBJ2-1, with D uncertain. Trimming stripped 0 bases from V and 8 bases from J, with 6 bases between. The germline CDR1 and CDR2 sequences are SGHRS and YFSETQ. This CDR3 region has 12 residues. This CDR3 is CASSLAGYEQFF. The CDR3 DNA sequence: TGCGCCAGCAGCTTGGCCGGGTATGAGCAGTTCTTC.

This clonotype was seen repeatedly, ten times or more. The V gene is TRBV7-2, the J gene TRBJ1-5, with TRBD1 identical over 9 bases. V lost 3 bases, J lost 5 bases, and 5 bases stayed unmatched. Germline V CDR1 and CDR2: SGHTA, FQGNSA. The CDR3 has 15 amino acids. The DNA of the CDR3 is TGTGCCAGCAGCTTGGGGGGACAGGGAGATCAGCCCCAGCATTTT. This codes for CASSLGGQGDQPQHF.

This clonotype was detected ten times or more. This rearrangement joins TRBV20-1 to TRBJ2-1; D gene unclear. This CDR3 contains 14 residues. The V end was cut by 5 bases, the J end by 10 bases, with 21 bases between. Germline CDR1 reads DFQATT; CDR2 reads SNEGSKA (reference sequence). Here the CDR3 DNA reads TGCAGTGCTGGCTGGAGATCGTCGGTCATCGAGCAGTTCTTC. It yields the protein CSAGWRSSVIEQFF.

The rearrangement joins TRBV11-2 to TRBJ2-7, with 13 bases identical to TRBD2. The CDR3 is 15 amino acids. With 5 bases clipped from V and 4 bases from J, the junction kept 5 bases outside the gene matches. Germline values: CDR1 SGHAT, CDR2 FQNNGV. CDR3 DNA sequence: TGTGCCAGCAGCGCGACTAGCGGGGGGTATTACGAGCAGTACTTC. This translates into CASSATSGGYYEQYF.